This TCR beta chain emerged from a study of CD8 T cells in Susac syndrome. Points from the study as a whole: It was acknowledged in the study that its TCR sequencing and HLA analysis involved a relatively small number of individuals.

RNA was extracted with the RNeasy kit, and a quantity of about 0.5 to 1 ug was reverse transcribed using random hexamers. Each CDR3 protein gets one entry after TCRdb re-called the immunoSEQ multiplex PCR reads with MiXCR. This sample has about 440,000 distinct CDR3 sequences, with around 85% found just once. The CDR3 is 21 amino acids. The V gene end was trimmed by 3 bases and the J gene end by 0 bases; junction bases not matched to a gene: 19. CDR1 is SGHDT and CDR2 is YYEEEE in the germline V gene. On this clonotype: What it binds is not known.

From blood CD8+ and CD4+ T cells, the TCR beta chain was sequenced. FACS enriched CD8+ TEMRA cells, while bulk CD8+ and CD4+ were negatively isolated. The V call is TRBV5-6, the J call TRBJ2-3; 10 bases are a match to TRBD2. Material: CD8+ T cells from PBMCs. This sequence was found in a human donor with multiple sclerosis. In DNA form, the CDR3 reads TGTGCCAGCAGCTCCTTGGTGGCCGGGCTAGCGGGGGAAGTAAGCACAGATACGCAGTATTTT. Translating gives CASSSLVAGLAGEVSTDTQYF. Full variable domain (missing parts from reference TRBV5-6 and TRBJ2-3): DAGVTQSPTHLIKTRGQQVTLRCSPKSGHDTVSWYQQALGQGPQFIFQYYEEEERQRGNFPDRFSGHQFPNYSSELNVNALLLGDSALYLCASSSLVAGLAGEVSTDTQYFGPGTRLTVL.